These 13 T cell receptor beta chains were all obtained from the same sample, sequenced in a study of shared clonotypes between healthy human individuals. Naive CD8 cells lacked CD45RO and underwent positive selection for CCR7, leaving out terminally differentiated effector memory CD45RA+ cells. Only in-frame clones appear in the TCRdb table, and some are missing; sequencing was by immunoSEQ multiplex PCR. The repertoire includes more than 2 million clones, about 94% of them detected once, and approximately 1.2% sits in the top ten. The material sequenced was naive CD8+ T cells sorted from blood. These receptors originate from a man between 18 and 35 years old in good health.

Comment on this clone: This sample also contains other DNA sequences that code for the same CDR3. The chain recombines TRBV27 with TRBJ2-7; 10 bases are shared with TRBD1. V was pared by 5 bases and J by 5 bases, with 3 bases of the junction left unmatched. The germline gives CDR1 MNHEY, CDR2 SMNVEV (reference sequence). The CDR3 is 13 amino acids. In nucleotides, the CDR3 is TGTGCCAGCAGTCGGGGGACAGGGGACGAGCAGTACTTC. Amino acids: CASSRGTGDEQYF.

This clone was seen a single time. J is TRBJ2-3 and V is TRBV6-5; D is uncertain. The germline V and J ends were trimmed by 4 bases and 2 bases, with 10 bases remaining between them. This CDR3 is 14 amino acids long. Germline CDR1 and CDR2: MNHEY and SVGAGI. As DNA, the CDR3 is TGTGCCAGCAGTTCCAATCCGCACACAGATACGCAGTATTTT. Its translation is CASSSNPHTDTQYF.

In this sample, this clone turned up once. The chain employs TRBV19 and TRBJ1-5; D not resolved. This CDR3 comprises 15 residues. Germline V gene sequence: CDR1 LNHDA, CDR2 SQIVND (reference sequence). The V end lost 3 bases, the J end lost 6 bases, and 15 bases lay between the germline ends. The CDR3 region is CASSMVNHESQPQHF. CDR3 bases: TGTGCCAGTAGTATGGTTAATCATGAAAGTCAGCCCCAGCATTTT.

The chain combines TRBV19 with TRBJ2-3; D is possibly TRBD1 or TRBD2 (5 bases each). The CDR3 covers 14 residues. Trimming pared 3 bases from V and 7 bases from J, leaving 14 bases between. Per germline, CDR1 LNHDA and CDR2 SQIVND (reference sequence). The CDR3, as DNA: TGTGCCAGTAGTATGACAGAGGGTACCTATACGCAGTATTTT. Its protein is CASSMTEGTYTQYF.

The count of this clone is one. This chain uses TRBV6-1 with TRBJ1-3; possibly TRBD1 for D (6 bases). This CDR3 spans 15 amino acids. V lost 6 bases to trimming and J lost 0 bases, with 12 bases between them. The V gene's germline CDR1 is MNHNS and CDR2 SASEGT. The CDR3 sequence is CASSTGTLSGNTIYF. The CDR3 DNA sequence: TGTGCCAGCAGCACAGGGACCCTCTCTGGAAACACCATATATTTT.

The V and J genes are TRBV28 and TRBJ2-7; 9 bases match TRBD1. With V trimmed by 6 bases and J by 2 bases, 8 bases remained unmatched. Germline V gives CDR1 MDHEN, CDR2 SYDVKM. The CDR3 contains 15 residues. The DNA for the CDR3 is TGTGCCAGCAGGTCCGACAGGGGGTATGCCTACGAGCAGTACTTC. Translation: CASRSDRGYAYEQYF.

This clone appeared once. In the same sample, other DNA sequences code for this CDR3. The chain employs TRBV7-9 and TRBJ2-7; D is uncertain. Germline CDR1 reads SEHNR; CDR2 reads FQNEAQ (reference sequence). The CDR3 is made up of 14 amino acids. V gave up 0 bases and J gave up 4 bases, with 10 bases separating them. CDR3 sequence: CASSLAAESYEQYF. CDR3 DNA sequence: TGTGCCAGCAGCTTAGCGGCAGAGTCGTACGAGCAGTACTTC.

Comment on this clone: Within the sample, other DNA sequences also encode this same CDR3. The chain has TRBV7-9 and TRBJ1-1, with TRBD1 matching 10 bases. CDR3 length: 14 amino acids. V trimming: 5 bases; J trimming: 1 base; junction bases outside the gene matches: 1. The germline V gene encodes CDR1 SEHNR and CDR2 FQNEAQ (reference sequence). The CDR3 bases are TGTGCCAGCAGCCGACAGGGGGCGAACACTGAAGCTTTCTTT. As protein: CASSRQGANTEAFF.

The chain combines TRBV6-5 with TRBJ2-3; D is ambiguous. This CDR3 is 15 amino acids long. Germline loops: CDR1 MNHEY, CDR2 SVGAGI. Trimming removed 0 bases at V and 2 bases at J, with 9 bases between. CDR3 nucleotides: TGTGCCAGCAGTTACTCGGTCGGAAACACAGATACGCAGTATTTT. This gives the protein CASSYSVGNTDTQYF.

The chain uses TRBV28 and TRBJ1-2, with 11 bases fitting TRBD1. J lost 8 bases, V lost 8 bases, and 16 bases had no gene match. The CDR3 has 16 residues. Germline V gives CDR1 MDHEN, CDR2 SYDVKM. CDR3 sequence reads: CASFSRRDRGISGYTF. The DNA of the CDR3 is TGTGCCAGCTTTTCCCGCCGGGACAGGGGGATATCGGGCTACACCTTC.

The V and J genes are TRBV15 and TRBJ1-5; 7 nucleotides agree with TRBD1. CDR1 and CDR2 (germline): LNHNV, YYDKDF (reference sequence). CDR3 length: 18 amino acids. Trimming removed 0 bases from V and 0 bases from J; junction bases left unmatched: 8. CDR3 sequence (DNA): TGTGCCACCAGCAGAGATGAGGGGGCAGGGGCTAGCAATCAGCCCCAGCATTTT. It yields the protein CATSRDEGAGASNQPQHF.

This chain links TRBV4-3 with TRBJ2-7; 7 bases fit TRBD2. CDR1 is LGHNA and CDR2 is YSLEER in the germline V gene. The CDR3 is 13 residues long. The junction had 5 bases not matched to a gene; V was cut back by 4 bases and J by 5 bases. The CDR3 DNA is TGCGCCAGCAGCCGGCGGGGAGGGGACGAGCAGTACTTC. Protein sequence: CASSRRGGDEQYF.

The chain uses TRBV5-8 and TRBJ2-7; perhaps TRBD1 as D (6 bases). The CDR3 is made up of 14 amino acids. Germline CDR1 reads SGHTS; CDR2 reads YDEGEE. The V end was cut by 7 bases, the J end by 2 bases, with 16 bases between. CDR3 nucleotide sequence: TGTGCCAGCGGATCGTTTAGGGGGACCTACGAGCAGTACTTC. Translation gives CASGSFRGTYEQYF.